The rows below give T cell receptor beta chains drawn from one sample of a study of blood T cell repertoires in COVID-19. Here immunoSEQ multiplex PCR was the method, and the copy in TCRdb shows in-frame clones only, minus some. The sample includes 200,000 to 300,000 clones, approximately 84% of them seen just once. Source material: peripheral blood. These receptors originate from a man aged 50-60 years with acute or convalescent COVID-19. Both conserved end residues are part of each CDR3. A D gene is named only where the DNA matches it firmly. A clone size is listed for some rows: how often the clone was seen (once, few, many), or a class if it is expanded.

D gene	J gene	CDR3 length	V gene	clone size	CDR3 protein	CDR3 DNA
TRBD2	TRBJ2-3	14	TRBV10-3	NA	CAIAGTSGTDTQYF	TGTGCCATCGCCGGGACTAGCGGCACAGATACGCAGTATTTT
TRBD1	TRBJ2-1	15	TRBV19	NA	CASSLGTGDYNEQFF	TGTGCCAGTAGCCTCGGGACAGGGGATTACAATGAGCAGTTCTTC
TRBD1	TRBJ1-5	14	TRBV18	NA	CASSPQGGHQPQHF	TGTGCCAGCTCACCGCAGGGGGGCCATCAGCCCCAGCATTTT
NA	TRBJ1-1	13	TRBV10-3	NA	CAIRVTANTEAFF	TGTGCCATCAGGGTGACAGCGAACACTGAAGCTTTCTTT
NA	TRBJ1-4	13	TRBV27	few	CASSLGGYEKLFF	TGTGCCAGCAGTCTCGGGGGATATGAAAAACTGTTTTTT
NA	TRBJ1-2	15	TRBV4-1	NA	CASSQVANRVNGYTF	TGCGCCAGCAGCCAAGTCGCGAACAGGGTGAACGGCTACACCTTC
NA	TRBJ2-7	10	TRBV6-1	NA	CASSDEEQYF	TGTGCCAGCAGTGACGAGGAGCAGTACTTC
NA	TRBJ2-1	14	TRBV11-2	NA	CASIPMGGWDEQFF	TGTGCCAGCATCCCAATGGGGGGTTGGGATGAGCAGTTCTTC
NA	TRBJ2-7	14	TRBV5-6	NA	CASSLAGESYEQYF	TGTGCCAGCAGCTTGGCCGGGGAGAGCTACGAGCAGTACTTC
NA	TRBJ1-5	13	TRBV27	NA	CASSSRGNQPQHF	TGTGCCAGCAGTTCACGGGGTAATCAGCCCCAGCATTTT
TRBD1	TRBJ1-6	15	TRBV11-2	NA	CASSSLQGIGSPLHF	TGTGCCAGCAGCTCCCTACAGGGGATCGGTTCACCCCTCCACTTT
TRBD2	TRBJ2-1	17	TRBV19	NA	CASSPRLGAGGDNEQFF	TGTGCCAGTAGTCCCCGCCTAGGAGCGGGGGGGGACAATGAGCAGTTCTTC
TRBD1	TRBJ2-1	16	TRBV24-1	NA	CATSGMTGKSYNEQFF	TGTGCCACCAGTGGGATGACAGGGAAGTCCTACAATGAGCAGTTCTTC
TRBD1	TRBJ2-2	13	TRBV11-3	NA	CASGTGVTGELFF	TGTGCCAGCGGGACAGGGGTTACCGGGGAGCTGTTTTTT
NA	TRBJ1-2	14	TRBV6-1	NA	CASSERGGAIGYTF	TGTGCCAGCAGTGAACGAGGGGGGGCTATAGGCTACACCTTC
TRBD2	TRBJ2-1	17	TRBV7-6	NA	CASSLVSQRELSDEQFF	TGTGCCAGCAGCTTAGTTTCCCAGCGGGAGTTGAGTGATGAGCAGTTCTTC